This TCR beta chain was observed in a study of T cell repertoires in cytomegalovirus infection. MiXCR was run by TCRdb on the reads, yielding one entry per CDR3 protein. The sample carries roughly 100,000 distinct CDR3 sequences, approximately 17% recorded once. This clonotype was picked up many times. The germline gives CDR1 SEHNR, CDR2 FQNEAQ (reference sequence). CDR3 length: 15 residues. The junction had 10 bases not matched to a gene; V was cut back by 6 bases and J by 3 bases. This receptor was identified in a human donor in good health (CMV status not recorded). Some clones in this sample may be carry-over from other donors' samples. Material for sequencing was PBMCs. The rearrangement joins TRBV7-9 to TRBJ2-7; TRBD1 agrees at 8 bases. The CDR3 loop reads CASSSDRGSFYEQYF. Here the CDR3 DNA reads TGTGCCAGCAGTTCCGACAGGGGAAGTTTCTACGAGCAGTACTTC.